This is a list of T cell receptor beta chains from one sample in a study of shared clonotypes between healthy human individuals. The repertoire was sequenced with immunoSEQ multiplex PCR; TCRdb's copy has only in-frame clones and lacks some. The sample has over a million clones, approximately 98.5% seen once; the top ten hold 0.36%. The sequenced sample consisted of naive CD4+ T cells sorted from blood. The receptors stem from a man in his thirties or forties in good health. The CDR3 runs from the conserved cysteine through the conserved F or W. Each record gives: D gene, J gene, V gene, CDR3 DNA, CDR3 protein. The D gene is left open where the match is weak.

TRBD2	TRBJ2-7	TRBV5-5	TGTGCCAGCAGCCGCTACGAACTAGCGGGATCCTCCTACGAGCAGTACTTC	CASSRYELAGSSYEQYF
-	TRBJ2-1	TRBV7-7	TGTGCCAGCAGCGCTAATAGGGCGAATGAGCAGTTCTTC	CASSANRANEQFF
-	TRBJ1-1	TRBV5-4	TGTGCCAGCAGCTCTGGGGGGGGAATGAACACTGAAGCTTTCTTT	CASSSGGGMNTEAFF
-	TRBJ2-7	TRBV11-2	TGTGCCAGCAGCTCATCCAATTTGTGGAAACTGAACTACGAGCAGTACTTC	CASSSSNLWKLNYEQYF
TRBD1	TRBJ2-5	TRBV7-2	TGTGCCAGCAGCTTCGACAGGGGGCGGGAGACCCAGTACTTC	CASSFDRGRETQYF
TRBD2	TRBJ2-1	TRBV28	TGTGCCAGCAGTTTAGGCGGGAGAGGGTATGAGCAGTTCTTC	CASSLGGRGYEQFF
TRBD2	TRBJ2-3	TRBV5-5	TGTGCCAGCAGCCCCACTGGGCGGGGGGACACAGATACGCAGTATTTT	CASSPTGRGDTDTQYF
-	TRBJ1-5	TRBV7-9	TGTGCCAGCAGCTTAGTTCCCGGGCCCAGCAATCAGCCCCAGCATTTT	CASSLVPGPSNQPQHF
-	TRBJ2-7	TRBV7-9	TGTGCCAGCAGCCCCCTCTCGGGCCTCAAATACGAGCAGTACTTC	CASSPLSGLKYEQYF
-	TRBJ2-1	TRBV19	TGTGCCAGTAGTATAGGACCTCCGGGAGAGCAGTTCTTC	CASSIGPPGEQFF
-	TRBJ1-5	TRBV5-1	TGCGCCAGCAGCTTGGCAGGTACAAGCAATCAGCCCCAGCATTTT	CASSLAGTSNQPQHF
-	TRBJ2-1	TRBV29-1	TGCAGCGTTGAATTAGTGGACTCCTACAATGAGCAGTTCTTC	CSVELVDSYNEQFF
TRBD2	TRBJ2-7	TRBV10-3	TGTGCCATCAGACCCCGGGAGGAGGTAACTTACGAGCAGTACTTC	CAIRPREEVTYEQYF
-	TRBJ2-7	TRBV27	TGTGCCAGCAGTTTCCCGGTGGGGGGGCAGTACTTC	CASSFPVGGQYF
-	TRBJ2-7	TRBV6-6	TGTGCCAGCATAGACAGTTTGAACGAGCAGTACTTC	CASIDSLNEQYF
-	TRBJ2-2	TRBV7-2	TGTGCCAGCAGCTTAGATGCTAGCGGGGAGCTGTTTTTT	CASSLDASGELFF
-	TRBJ1-3	TRBV19	TGTGCCAGTAGTCGATTCCGGGGGGGAGACGGAGCCGACCTCAGCTCTGGAAACACCATATATTTT	CASSRFRGGDGADLSSGNTIYF
-	TRBJ2-7	TRBV5-6	TGTGCCAGCAGCTTGGACTGGGACTCCTACGAGCAGTACTTC	CASSLDWDSYEQYF
TRBD2	TRBJ2-3	TRBV18	TGTGCCAGCTCAGCTACTAGCGGGAGGCCTTCAGATACGCAGTATTTT	CASSATSGRPSDTQYF
TRBD2	TRBJ2-5	TRBV5-4	TGTGCCAGCAGCTTGGGGCGGGAGGGGGAGACCCAGTACTTC	CASSLGREGETQYF
-	TRBJ2-7	TRBV7-2	TGTGCCAGCAGCCCAAACCGTGGGTCTACCTACGAGCAGTACTTC	CASSPNRGSTYEQYF
-	TRBJ2-1	TRBV27	TGTGCCAGCAGTCCGACCTCGGGTGAGCAGTTCTTC	CASSPTSGEQFF
-	TRBJ2-7	TRBV27	TGTGCCAGCAGTTTTTTGAGGGGCTTTGACTACGAGCAGTACTTC	CASSFLRGFDYEQYF
-	TRBJ2-1	TRBV27	TGTGCCAGCAGCGGGGGGACAGAGGCCTACAATGAGCAGTTCTTC	CASSGGTEAYNEQFF
-	TRBJ2-7	TRBV7-2	TGTGCCAGCAGCTTAGAGGTTCCGGGTCGGGTTAGATGGCAGTACTTC	CASSLEVPGRVRWQYF
-	TRBJ2-7	TRBV18	TGTGCCAGCTCACCAGATAGGACCTACGAGCAGTACTTC	CASSPDRTYEQYF